This entry concerns a single T cell receptor beta chain. This entry is derived from a study of radiotherapy plus CTLA-4 blockade in lung cancer. This CDR3 region has 13 residues. Looked up from germline, CDR1 is MNHEY and CDR2 is SVGAGI. V trimming: 8 bases; J trimming: 7 bases; junction bases outside the gene matches: 10. Some clones are missing from TCRdb's copy, which holds only in-frame ones; the method was immunoSEQ multiplex PCR. The sample has about 120,000 clones, 90% seen once. Here the sequenced sample was peripheral blood, taken from a patient treated with radiotherapy plus ipilimumab. The V call is TRBV6-5, the J call TRBJ2-7, with 8 bases aligning to TRBD2. The clonotype originates from a human donor with non-small cell lung cancer that progressed on radiotherapy plus ipilimumab. The CDR3 protein is CASLAAGGWEQYF. The CDR3 nucleotides read TGTGCCAGCCTAGCCGCGGGGGGCTGGGAGCAGTACTTC.